A single sample is the source of the 15 T cell receptor beta chains below, sequenced in a study of T cells in Graves' hyperthyroidism and ophthalmopathy. RNA transcripts were the template for amplifying TCR beta CDR3 regions. The HTBI primer set drove a first-round RT-PCR of the TCR CDR3. TCRdb reprocessed the multiplex PCR reads with MiXCR, giving one entry per CDR3 protein. The sample yields some 510,000 distinct CDR3 sequences, less than 25% seen once. Sequenced: blood. The origin of the receptors is a man aged 18 to 29 with Graves' hyperthyroidism.

The J gene is TRBJ1-1, the V gene TRBV28; 7 nucleotides match TRBD1. The CDR3 runs 14 residues. After removal of 6 bases from V and 4 bases from J, the junction contained 8 bases not matched to a gene. Germline V CDR1 and CDR2: MDHEN, SYDVKM. The CDR3 bases are TGTGCCAGCAGCAGCAGGGGGGCGGGCACTGAAGCTTTCTTT. The encoded protein is CASSSRGAGTEAFF.

This clonotype has a count of ten or more. The chain recombines TRBV15 with TRBJ1-5; 9 bases are a match to TRBD1. From germline, CDR1 is LNHNV and CDR2 YYDKDF (reference sequence). V lost 5 bases to trimming and J lost 5 bases; unmatched junction nucleotides: 7. The CDR3 sequence is 15 residues long. Written as DNA, the CDR3 is TGTGCCACCAGCTCTACACAGGGGGCGGATCAGCCCCAGCATTTT. Translation: CATSSTQGADQPQHF.

The chain is built from TRBV3-1 and TRBJ1-1; possibly TRBD1 for D (5 bases). Germline values: CDR1 LGHDT, CDR2 YNNKEL (reference sequence). This CDR3 region has 13 residues. V lost 6 bases to trimming and J lost 6 bases, with 14 bases between them. In DNA, the CDR3 is TGTGCCAGCAGGACCTCAGGGATGGCTGAAGCTTTCTTT. Its translation: CASRTSGMAEAFF. Complete variable domain (other parts from reference TRBV3-1 and TRBJ1-1): DTAVSQTPKYLVTQMGNDKSIKCEQNLGHDTMYWYKQDSKKFLKIMFSYNNKELIINETVPNRFSPKSPDKAHLNLHINSLELGDSAVYFCASRTSGMAEAFFGQGTRLTVV.

As for this clonotype: At one of its ends the junction is not consistent with the germline gene, which may arise from a read error. The CDR3 sequence: CASSSQGGRTWELFF. CDR3 bases: TGTGCCAGCAGTTCTCAAGGGGGTCGCACCTGGGAGCTGTTTTTT. V and J are TRBV6-5 and TRBJ2-2, with D maybe TRBD1 (6 bases). This CDR3 spans 15 amino acids. Germline CDR1 is MNHEY and CDR2 is SVGAGI.

This clonotype appeared a few times. CDR3 in amino acids: CASRSRGRGTEAFF. The CDR3 bases are TGTGCCAGCAGATCTAGGGGGCGAGGAACTGAAGCTTTCTTT. The J gene is TRBJ1-1, the V gene TRBV3-1; 7 nucleotides align to TRBD1. This CDR3 has 14 amino acids. V shed 6 bases and J 5 bases; nucleotides not matched to a gene: 9. Germline V gene sequence: CDR1 LGHDT, CDR2 YNNKEL (reference sequence).

This clonotype was recorded at least ten times. This chain joins TRBV7-6 and TRBJ2-2; 7 bases match TRBD2. The ends lost 5 bases at V and 0 bases at J; junction bases unmatched: 6. Germline-derived CDR1 and CDR2 are SGHVS and FNYEAQ. The CDR3 has 16 residues. The CDR3 sequence is CASSPERGPNTGELFF. The CDR3, as DNA: TGTGCCAGCAGCCCGGAGCGGGGCCCGAACACCGGGGAGCTGTTTTTT.

Worth noting for this clonotype: One end of the junction is discordant with germline, which a read error may explain. V is TRBV3-1 and J is TRBJ1-2, with unresolved D. This CDR3 has 13 residues. The V gene's germline CDR1 is LGHDT and CDR2 YNNKEL (reference sequence). CDR3 sequence (DNA): TGTGCCACCCTATCCCCAGAGGACTATAGCTACACCTTC. Translated, it gives CATLSPEDYSYTF. The full variable domain, its missing parts supplied by reference TRBV3-1 and TRBJ1-2, is DTAVSQTPKYLVTQMGNDKSIKCEQNLGHDTMYWYKQDSKKFLKIMFSYNNKELIINETVPNRFSPKSPDKAHLNLHINSLELGDSAVYFCATLSPEDYSYTFGSGTRLTVV.

This clonotype was found a few times. The chain employs TRBV6-4 and TRBJ2-2; D might be TRBD1 (6 bases). CDR3 length equals 14 residues. V lost 5 bases to trimming and J lost 6 bases, with 13 bases between them. Germline V lookup: CDR1 MRHNA, CDR2 SNTAGT. This CDR3 is CASSYGQGSGELFF. CDR3 sequence (DNA): TGTGCCAGCAGTTACGGCCAGGGGTCCGGGGAGCTGTTTTTT.

This chain connects TRBV14 to TRBJ1-1, with D possibly being TRBD1 (5 bases). This CDR3 comprises 15 residues. V gave up 3 bases and J gave up 0 bases, with 11 bases separating them. The germline gives CDR1 SGHDN, CDR2 FVKESK. The CDR3: CASSQEGFVNTEAFF. Here the CDR3 DNA reads TGTGCCAGCAGCCAGGAGGGGTTTGTGAACACTGAAGCTTTCTTT.

The gene calls are TRBV13 and TRBJ1-1; possible D gene TRBD1, 5 bases. Germline CDR1 reads PRHDT; CDR2 reads FYEKMQ (reference sequence). The CDR3 has 14 amino acids. V lost 5 bases, J lost 2 bases, and 12 bases lay in between. Here the CDR3 reads CASSHGGENTEAFF. The CDR3 bases are TGTGCCAGCAGCCATGGGGGGGAAAACACTGAAGCTTTCTTT.

This clonotype was detected ten times or more. The chain employs TRBV29-1 and TRBJ2-2; 7 bases line up with TRBD1. Per germline, CDR1 SQVTM and CDR2 ANQGSEA. V lost 5 bases to trimming and J lost 6 bases; unmatched junction nucleotides: 0. The CDR3 covers 11 residues. CDR3 coding DNA: TGCAGCGTTCAGGGGGCCGGGGAGCTGTTTTTT. Its protein is CSVQGAGELFF.

There are many counts of this clonotype. The V and J genes are TRBV5-1 and TRBJ1-2; TRBD1 matches 11 bases. This CDR3 has 14 amino acids. CDR1 and CDR2 (germline): SGHRS, YFSETQ. V shed 2 bases and J 6 bases; nucleotides not matched to a gene: 3. The CDR3 DNA reads as TGCGCCAGCAGCTTTGGACAGGGGGCGGATGGCTACACCTTC. Protein sequence: CASSFGQGADGYTF. Together with reference TRBV5-1 and TRBJ1-2, the CDR3 gives the full variable domain: KAGVTQTPRYLIKTRGQQVTLSCSPISGHRSVSWYQQTPGQGLQFLFEYFSETQRNKGNFPGRFSGRQFSNSRSEMNVSTLELGDSALYLCASSFGQGADGYTFGSGTRLTVV.

This clonotype has ten or more counts. The chain joins TRBV28 to TRBJ2-7, with D tentatively TRBD2 (5 bases). With 2 bases removed from V and 6 bases from J, the gap between germline ends came to 14 bases. Germline V gene sequence: CDR1 MDHEN, CDR2 SYDVKM. The CDR3 covers 14 residues. CDR3 residues: CASSLTGSTGEQYF. The CDR3 region has the DNA TGTGCCAGCAGTTTAACGGGAAGCACCGGCGAGCAGTACTTC.

As for this clonotype: The junction departs from germline at one end; a sequencing error may be responsible. The chain joins TRBV20-1 to TRBJ2-7, with D perhaps TRBD1 (6 bases). The germline V gene has CDR1 DFQATT and CDR2 SNEGSKA (reference sequence). The CDR3 has 14 amino acids. CDR3 in DNA: TGCAGTCCGTTTGACAGGCGGAGCTCCTGCGAGCAGTACTTC. This translates into CSPFDRRSSCEQYF.

As to this clonotype: Its ends do not fully match the called genes, so a read error is possible. V is TRBV2 and J is TRBJ2-7; D is uncertain. CDR3 length equals 12 residues. The germline V gene encodes CDR1 SNHLY and CDR2 FYNNEI. The CDR3 DNA follows: TGTTCCAGCAGTTTCTCCAGCTACGAGCAGTACTTC. It encodes CSSSFSSYEQYF. Complete variable domain (other parts from reference TRBV2 and TRBJ2-7): EPEVTQTPSHQVTQMGQEVILRCVPISNHLYFYWYRQILGQKVEFLVSFYNNEISEKSEIFDDQFSVERPDGSNFTLKIRSTKLEDSAMYFCSSSFSSYEQYFGPGTRLTVT.